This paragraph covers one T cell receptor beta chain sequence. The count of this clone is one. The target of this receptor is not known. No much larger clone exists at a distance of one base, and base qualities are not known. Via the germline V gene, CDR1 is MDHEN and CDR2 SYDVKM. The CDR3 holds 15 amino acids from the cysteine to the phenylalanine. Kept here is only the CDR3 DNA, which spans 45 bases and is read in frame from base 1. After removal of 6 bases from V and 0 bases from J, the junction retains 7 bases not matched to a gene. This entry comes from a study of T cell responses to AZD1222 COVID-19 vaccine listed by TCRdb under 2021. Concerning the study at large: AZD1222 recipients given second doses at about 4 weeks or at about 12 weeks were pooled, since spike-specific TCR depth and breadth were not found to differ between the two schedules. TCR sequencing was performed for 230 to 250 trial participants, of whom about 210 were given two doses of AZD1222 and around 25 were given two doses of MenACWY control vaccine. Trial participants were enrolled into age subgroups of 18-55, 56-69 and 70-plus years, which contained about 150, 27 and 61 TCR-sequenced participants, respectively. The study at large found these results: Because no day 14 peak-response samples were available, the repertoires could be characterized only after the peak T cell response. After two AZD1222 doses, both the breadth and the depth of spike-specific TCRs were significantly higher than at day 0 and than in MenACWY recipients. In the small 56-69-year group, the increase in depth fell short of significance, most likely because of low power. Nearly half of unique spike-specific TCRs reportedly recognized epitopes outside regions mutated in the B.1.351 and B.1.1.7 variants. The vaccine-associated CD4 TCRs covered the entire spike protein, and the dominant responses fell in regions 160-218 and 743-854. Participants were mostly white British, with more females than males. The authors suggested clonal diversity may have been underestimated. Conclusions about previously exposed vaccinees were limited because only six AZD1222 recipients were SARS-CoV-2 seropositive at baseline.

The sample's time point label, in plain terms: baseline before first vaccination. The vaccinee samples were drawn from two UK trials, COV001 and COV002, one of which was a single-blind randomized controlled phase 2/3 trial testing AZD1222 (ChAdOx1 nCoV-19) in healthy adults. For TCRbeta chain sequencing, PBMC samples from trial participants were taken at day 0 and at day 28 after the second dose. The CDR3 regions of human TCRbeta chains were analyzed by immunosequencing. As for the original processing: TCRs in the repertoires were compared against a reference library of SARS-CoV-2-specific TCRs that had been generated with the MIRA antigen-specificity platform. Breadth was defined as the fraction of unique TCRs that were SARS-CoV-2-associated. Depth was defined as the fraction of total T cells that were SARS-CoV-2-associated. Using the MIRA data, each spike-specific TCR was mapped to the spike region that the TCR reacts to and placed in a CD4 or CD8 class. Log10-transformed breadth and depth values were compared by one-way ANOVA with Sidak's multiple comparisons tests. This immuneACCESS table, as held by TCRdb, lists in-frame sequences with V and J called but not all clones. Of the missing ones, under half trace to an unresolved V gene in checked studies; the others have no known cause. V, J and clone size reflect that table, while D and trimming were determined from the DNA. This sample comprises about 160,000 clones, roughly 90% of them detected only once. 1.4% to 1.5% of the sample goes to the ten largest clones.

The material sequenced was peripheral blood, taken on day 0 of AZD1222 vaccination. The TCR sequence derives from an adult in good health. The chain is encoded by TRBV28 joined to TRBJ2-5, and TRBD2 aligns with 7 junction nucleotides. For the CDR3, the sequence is CASSPPRGYQETQYF. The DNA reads TGTGCCAGCAGCCCTCCGCGGGGGTACCAAGAGACCCAGTACTTC.